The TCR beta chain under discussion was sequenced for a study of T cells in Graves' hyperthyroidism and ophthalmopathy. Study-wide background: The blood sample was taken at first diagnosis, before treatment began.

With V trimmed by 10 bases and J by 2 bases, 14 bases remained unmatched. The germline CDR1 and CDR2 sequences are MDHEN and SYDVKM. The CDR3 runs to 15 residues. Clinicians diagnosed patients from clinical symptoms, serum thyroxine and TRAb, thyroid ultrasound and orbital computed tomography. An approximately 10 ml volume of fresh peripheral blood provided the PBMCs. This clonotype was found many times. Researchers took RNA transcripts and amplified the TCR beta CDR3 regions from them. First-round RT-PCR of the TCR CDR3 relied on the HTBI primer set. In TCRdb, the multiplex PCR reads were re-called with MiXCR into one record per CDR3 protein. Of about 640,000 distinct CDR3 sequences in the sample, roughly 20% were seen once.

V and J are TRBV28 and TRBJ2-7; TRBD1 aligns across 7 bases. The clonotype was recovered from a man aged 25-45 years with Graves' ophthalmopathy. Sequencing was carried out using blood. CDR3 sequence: CATAKGRDSTYEQYF. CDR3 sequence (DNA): TGTGCCACCGCCAAGGGCCGGGACAGCACCTACGAGCAGTACTTC.